Reported below is one TCR beta chain. Antigen unknown. This sample was taken from a study of brain metastases from non-small cell lung cancer. The CDR3 runs to 13 residues. Germline CDR1 reads SQVTM; CDR2 reads ANQGSEA. V was cut by 5 bases and J by 4 bases, with 11 bases left in between. Findings of the study overall: Metastases had sparse T cells but largely shared repertoires with primaries.

Sequenced by immunoSEQ multiplex PCR; TCRdb stores in-frame clones only, minus some. The table has 1,500 to 2,000 clones, over 70% seen once. This chain joins TRBV29-1 and TRBJ2-2; possibly TRBD1 for D (5 bases). This sequence was found in a donor at least 40 years old with non-small cell lung cancer. The sequencing input was tissue from a brain metastasis. The CDR3: CSVTRVGTGELFF. CDR3 DNA: TGCAGCGTTACCAGGGTAGGCACCGGGGAGCTGTTTTTT.